This T cell receptor beta chain is from a study of cytomegalovirus exposure and HLA in healthy donors. Study at large: An analysis done earlier identified 90 million to 120 million unique TCR beta sequences from roughly 190 million T cells. General study results and limits: Clonal expansion was found to be greater in HLA-associated TCR beta chains than in equally common others in a later analysis. Apparent HLA restriction characterized most CMV-associated TCR beta chains in a later analysis.

Points on this clone: Its antigen is currently unknown.

Germline V CDR1 and CDR2: MNHEY, SVGAGI. V shed 0 bases, J shed 2 bases, and the junction held 6 bases outside the gene matches. This CDR3 region has 16 residues. The PCR was carried out with 60 Vbeta primers and 13 Jbeta primers. Profiling relied on immunoSEQ multiplex PCR, and the TCRdb table lists in-frame clones only, not all of them. The listing contains some 150,000 clones. The sequence was collected from a man aged 40-50 years in good health and CMV-seronegative. The V call is TRBV6-5, the J call TRBJ1-2, with 7 positions matching TRBD1. The source material was PBMCs. The CDR3 protein is CASSYSLGGTNYGYTF. CDR3 bases: TGTGCCAGCAGTTACTCGCTAGGGGGCACAAACTATGGCTACACCTTC.